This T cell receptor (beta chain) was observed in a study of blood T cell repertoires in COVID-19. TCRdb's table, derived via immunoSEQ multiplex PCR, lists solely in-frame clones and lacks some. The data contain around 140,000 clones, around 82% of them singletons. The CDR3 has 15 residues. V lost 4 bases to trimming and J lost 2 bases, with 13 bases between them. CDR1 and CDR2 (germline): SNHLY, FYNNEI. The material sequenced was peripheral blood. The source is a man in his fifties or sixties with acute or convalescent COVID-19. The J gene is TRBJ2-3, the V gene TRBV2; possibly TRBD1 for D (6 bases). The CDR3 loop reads CASSGGYRATDTQYF. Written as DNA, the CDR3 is TGTGCCAGCAGTGGGGGATACAGGGCCACAGATACGCAGTATTTT.